The 20 T cell receptor beta chains below come from one sample, sequenced in a study of shared clonotypes between healthy human individuals. TCRdb's table, derived via immunoSEQ multiplex PCR, lists solely in-frame clones and lacks some. The sample records approximately 2,000,000 clones, around 92% being singletons. Material: naive CD4+ T cells from PBMCs. This sample's subset: CD45RA+ positively selected. These receptors were obtained from a man aged 18 to 35 in good health. Some clones in this sample may be carry-over from other donors' samples.

The chain recombines TRBV7-2 with TRBJ2-7, with a possible D match to TRBD1 (6 bases). The V end was cut by 6 bases, the J end by 3 bases, with 18 bases between. Germline V gene lookup returns CDR1 SGHTA and CDR2 FQGNSA. The CDR3 has 15 amino acids. CDR3 amino acids: CASSSAPDRYYEQYF. In DNA, the CDR3 is TGTGCCAGCAGTTCGGCCCCGGACAGATACTACGAGCAGTACTTC.

The V and J genes are TRBV18 and TRBJ1-3; tentatively, D is TRBD1 (5 bases). CDR1 and CDR2 from the germline V gene are KGHSH and LQKENI. The CDR3 runs 16 residues. Trimming took 2 bases from V and 0 from J, leaving 11 bases between them. The CDR3 nucleotides are TGTGCCAGCTCACCAACCAGGGAGAGCTCTGGAAACACCATATATTTT. This encodes CASSPTRESSGNTIYF.

About this clone itself: The sample has other DNA sequences that encode this CDR3 too. The rearrangement links TRBV5-1 to TRBJ2-1; 8 nucleotides align to TRBD2. The junction had 4 bases not matched to a gene; V was cut back by 1 base and J by 4 bases. The germline CDR1 and CDR2 sequences are SGHRS and YFSETQ. The CDR3 consists of 15 residues. Here the CDR3 DNA reads TGCGCCAGCAGCTTGACTAGCGGACTTTACAATGAGCAGTTCTTC. Translating gives CASSLTSGLYNEQFF.

The genes are TRBV4-1 and TRBJ2-7, with D maybe TRBD2 (5 bases). The V gene's germline CDR1 is MGHRA and CDR2 YSYEKL. This CDR3 has 16 amino acids. V was clipped by 4 bases and J by 0 bases, with 16 bases between them. The DNA for the CDR3 is TGCGCCAGCAGCCCTGGGAGCGGCTTAAGCTCCTACGAGCAGTACTTC. Amino acid sequence: CASSPGSGLSSYEQYF.

The chain has TRBV5-4 and TRBJ1-2; a possible D gene is TRBD1 (5 bases). Trimming stripped 0 bases from V and 2 bases from J, with 11 bases between. The CDR3 extends over 15 amino acids. Germline values: CDR1 SGHNT, CDR2 YYREEE (reference sequence). This CDR3 reads CASSLGQNKNYGYTF. DNA of the CDR3: TGTGCCAGCAGCTTGGGACAGAATAAGAACTATGGCTACACCTTC.

This sequence joins TRBV5-1 and TRBJ2-7, with D possibly being TRBD1 (6 bases). Trimming removed 1 base from V and 6 bases from J, with 20 bases in between. Germline CDR1 and CDR2: SGHRS and YFSETQ. This CDR3 contains 16 residues. Here the CDR3 reads CASSLFVSQGQIEQYF. CDR3 coding DNA: TGCGCCAGCAGCTTGTTCGTGTCGCAGGGGCAGATCGAGCAGTACTTC.

The V and J genes are TRBV6-1 and TRBJ2-7; D might be TRBD1 (8 bases). The length of the CDR3 is 17 residues. The V and J ends lost 6 bases and 3 bases respectively, with 24 bases between them. Germline V gene sequence: CDR1 MNHNS, CDR2 SASEGT. The DNA of the CDR3 is TGTGCCAGCAGGGAACGATTTGGGGGGGACAGGATCTACGAGCAGTACTTC. Translating it yields CASRERFGGDRIYEQYF.

This chain links TRBV27 with TRBJ1-5; tentative D call: TRBD1 (5 bases). Germline CDR1 reads MNHEY; CDR2 reads SMNVEV (reference sequence). Trimming cost V 3 bases and J 2 bases, with 11 bases left between them. The CDR3 covers 15 residues. The CDR3 coding sequence is TGTGCCAGCAGTTTTACCAGGGATGGCAATCAGCCCCAGCATTTT. This sequence encodes CASSFTRDGNQPQHF.

The chain joins TRBV28 to TRBJ2-5, with D maybe TRBD2 (5 bases). With 3 bases removed from V and 8 bases from J, the gap between germline ends came to 16 bases. Germline CDR1 reads MDHEN; CDR2 reads SYDVKM. The CDR3 loop spans 14 amino acids. Here the CDR3 reads CASSFSVPRETQYF. The CDR3 region has the DNA TGTGCCAGCAGTTTTAGTGTCCCGAGGGAAACCCAGTACTTC. Full variable domain (outside the CDR3, taken from reference TRBV28 and TRBJ2-5): DVKVTQSSRYLVKRTGEKVFLECVQDMDHENMFWYRQDPGLGLRLIYFSYDVKMKEKGDIPEGYSVSREKKERFSLILESASTNQTSMYLCASSFSVPRETQYFGPGTRLLVL.

This clone was detected only a few times. The chain is built from TRBV14 and TRBJ1-1; unclear D gene. Trimming cost V 4 bases and J 11 bases, with 17 bases left between them. The CDR3 is 13 amino acids. Per germline, CDR1 SGHDN and CDR2 FVKESK. The CDR3 is CASSPQRTGSAFF. The CDR3 DNA reads as TGTGCCAGCAGCCCGCAGAGGACGGGGTCGGCTTTCTTT.

CDR3 sequence reads: CASALQGAGELFF. In DNA form, the CDR3 reads TGTGCTAGTGCCCTTCAAGGGGCCGGGGAGCTGTTTTTT. This chain connects TRBV12-5 to TRBJ2-2; D may be TRBD1 (5 bases). Germline CDR1 and CDR2: LGHNT and FRNRAP. The CDR3 sequence is 13 residues long. V lost 7 bases and J lost 6, with 12 bases in between.

The chain recombines TRBV19 with TRBJ1-2, with 8 bases identical to TRBD1. V shed 0 bases, J shed 5 bases, and the junction held 5 bases outside the gene matches. The CDR3 is 15 residues long. Germline CDR1 is LNHDA and CDR2 is SQIVND (reference sequence). The CDR3 protein is CASSIEHRGWYGYTF. The CDR3, as DNA: TGTGCCAGTAGTATAGAGCACAGGGGGTGGTATGGCTACACCTTC.

J is TRBJ2-5 and V is TRBV5-1; D possibly corresponds to TRBD2 (6 bases). The closer fit of TRBJ2-7 to the DNA end suggests the J call may be wrong. This CDR3 comprises 14 residues. Germline CDR1 is SGHRS and CDR2 is YFSETQ. The CDR3 nucleotides read TGCGCCAGCAGCCCGCGGGAAGAGTCCTACGAGCAGTACTTC. Its translation: CASSPREESYEQYF.

For the CDR3, the DNA is TGTGCCAGCAGCTTATCGATACAGAGTAACTATGGCTACACCTTC. Protein sequence: CASSLSIQSNYGYTF. The genes are TRBV7-6 and TRBJ1-2; D is unclear. Looked up from germline, CDR1 is SGHVS and CDR2 is FNYEAQ. CDR3 length: 15 residues. Trimming left V 2 bases short and J 1 base short, with 11 bases between.

V and J are TRBV29-1 and TRBJ2-4; no reliable D call. The V and J ends lost 4 bases and 0 bases respectively, with 19 bases between them. There are 17 residues in the CDR3. Germline V lookup: CDR1 SQVTM, CDR2 ANQGSEA. CDR3 residues: CSVVVYSRSKAKNIQYF. In nucleotides, the CDR3 is TGCAGCGTTGTAGTTTATTCGCGGTCAAAAGCCAAAAACATTCAGTACTTC.

This clone has a single count. Other DNA variants within this sample encode the same CDR3. The chain employs TRBV18 and TRBJ1-5, with D maybe TRBD1 (5 bases). The V end lost 6 bases, the J end lost 4 bases, and 10 bases lay between the germline ends. The CDR3 consists of 13 residues. Germline CDR1 KGHSH, CDR2 LQKENI. This CDR3 reads CASSPRGNQPQHF. The CDR3 DNA follows: TGTGCCAGCTCCCCCCGGGGGAATCAGCCCCAGCATTTT.

The V gene is TRBV5-1, the J gene TRBJ2-7; D is undetermined. The germline CDR1 and CDR2 sequences are SGHRS and YFSETQ. V lost 1 base and J lost 2, with 10 bases in between. The CDR3 is 14 amino acids. The CDR3 DNA is TGCGCCAGCAGCTTGATAGACGGTACCTACGAGCAGTACTTC. It translates to CASSLIDGTYEQYF.

The chain is built from TRBV5-4 and TRBJ2-7, with D possibly TRBD2 on 5 matching bases. V lost 1 base to trimming and J lost 5 bases, with 10 bases between them. Germline CDR1 reads SGHNT; CDR2 reads YYREEE (reference sequence). The CDR3 contains 13 residues. The CDR3 here is CASSLQVTNEQYF. Written as DNA, the CDR3 is TGTGCCAGCAGCTTGCAGGTGACTAACGAGCAGTACTTC. Full variable domain (missing parts from reference TRBV5-4 and TRBJ2-7): ETGVTQSPTHLIKTRGQQVTLRCSSQSGHNTVSWYQQALGQGPQFIFQYYREEENGRGNFPPRFSGLQFPNYSSELNVNALELDDSALYLCASSLQVTNEQYFGPGTRLTVT.

The chain uses TRBV7-3 and TRBJ1-2; 9 bases are shared with TRBD1. This CDR3 contains 13 residues. Germline trimming cut 4 bases from V and 8 bases from J; bases unmatched to any gene: 5. The V gene's germline CDR1 is SGHTA and CDR2 FQGTGA. CDR3: CASSSRTGEGYTF. CDR3 coding DNA: TGTGCCAGCAGCTCCCGGACAGGGGAGGGCTACACCTTC.

This clone came up once. CDR3 sequence (DNA): TGTGCCAGCAGCAGTAGAGGGGGCAGAACTGAAGCTTTCTTT. This encodes CASSSRGGRTEAFF. This chain connects TRBV7-9 to TRBJ1-1; 7 bases are a match to TRBD1. The CDR3 contains 14 residues. CDR1 and CDR2 from the germline V gene are SEHNR and FQNEAQ (reference sequence). After removal of 5 bases from V and 5 bases from J, the junction contained 8 bases not matched to a gene.